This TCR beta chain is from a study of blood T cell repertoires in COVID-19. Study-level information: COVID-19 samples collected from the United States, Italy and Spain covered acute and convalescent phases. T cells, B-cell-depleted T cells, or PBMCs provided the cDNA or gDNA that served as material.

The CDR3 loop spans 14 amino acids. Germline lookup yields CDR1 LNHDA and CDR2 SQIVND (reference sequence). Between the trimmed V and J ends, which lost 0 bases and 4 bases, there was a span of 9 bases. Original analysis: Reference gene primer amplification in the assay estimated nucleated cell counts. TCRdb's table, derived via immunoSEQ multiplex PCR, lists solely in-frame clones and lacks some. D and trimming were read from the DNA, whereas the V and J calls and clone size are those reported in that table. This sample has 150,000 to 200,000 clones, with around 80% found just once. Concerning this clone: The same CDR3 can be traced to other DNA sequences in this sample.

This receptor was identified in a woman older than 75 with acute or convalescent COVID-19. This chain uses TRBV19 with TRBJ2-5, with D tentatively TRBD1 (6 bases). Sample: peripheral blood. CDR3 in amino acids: CASSIEGRGETQYF. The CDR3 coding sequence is TGTGCCAGTAGTATAGAGGGCAGGGGAGAGACCCAGTACTTC.